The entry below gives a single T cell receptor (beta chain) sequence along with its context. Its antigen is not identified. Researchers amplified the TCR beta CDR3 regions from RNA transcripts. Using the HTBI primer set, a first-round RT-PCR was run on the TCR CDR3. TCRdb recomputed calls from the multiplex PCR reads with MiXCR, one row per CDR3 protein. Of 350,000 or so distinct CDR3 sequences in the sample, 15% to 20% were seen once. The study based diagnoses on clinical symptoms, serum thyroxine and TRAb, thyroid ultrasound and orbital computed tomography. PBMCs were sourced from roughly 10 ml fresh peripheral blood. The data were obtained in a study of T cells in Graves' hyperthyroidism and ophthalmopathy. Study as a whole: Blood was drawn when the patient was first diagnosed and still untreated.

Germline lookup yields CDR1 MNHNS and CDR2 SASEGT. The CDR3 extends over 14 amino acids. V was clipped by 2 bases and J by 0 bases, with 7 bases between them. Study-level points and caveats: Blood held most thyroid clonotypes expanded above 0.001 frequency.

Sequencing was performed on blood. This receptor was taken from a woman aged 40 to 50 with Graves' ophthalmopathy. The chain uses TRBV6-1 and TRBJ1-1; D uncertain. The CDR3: CASSEQRLNTEAFF. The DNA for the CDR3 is TGTGCCAGCAGTGAACAACGGTTGAACACTGAAGCTTTCTTT.